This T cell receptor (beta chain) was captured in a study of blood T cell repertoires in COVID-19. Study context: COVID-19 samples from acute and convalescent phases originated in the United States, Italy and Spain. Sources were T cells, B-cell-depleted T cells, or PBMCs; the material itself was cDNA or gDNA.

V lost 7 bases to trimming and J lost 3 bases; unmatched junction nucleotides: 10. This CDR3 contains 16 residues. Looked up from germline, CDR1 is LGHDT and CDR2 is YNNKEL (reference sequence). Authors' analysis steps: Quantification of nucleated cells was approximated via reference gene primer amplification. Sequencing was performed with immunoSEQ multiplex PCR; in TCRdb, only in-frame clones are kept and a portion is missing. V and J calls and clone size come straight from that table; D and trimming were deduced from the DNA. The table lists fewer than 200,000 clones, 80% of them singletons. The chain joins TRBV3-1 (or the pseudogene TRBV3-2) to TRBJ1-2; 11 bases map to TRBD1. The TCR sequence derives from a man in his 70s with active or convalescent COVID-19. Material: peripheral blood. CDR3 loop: CASTPGTGQGDYGYTF. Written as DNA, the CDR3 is TGTGCCAGCACTCCGGGCACGGGACAGGGGGACTATGGCTACACCTTC.